The 14 T cell receptor beta chains reported below all come from one sample, sequenced in a study of T cells after yellow fever vaccination. TCRdb itself ran the 5' RACE reads through MiXCR, one entry per CDR3 protein. The sample shows a few hundred thousand distinct CDR3 sequences, more than 3.5% of them seen only once. The specimen comprised PBMCs, sampled 15 days after the yellow fever booster vaccination. The receptors were gathered from a man aged 18-30 years who received the YFV17D yellow fever vaccine.

There are a few counts of this clonotype. This chain links TRBV5-1 with TRBJ2-1, with no clear D. This CDR3 is 14 amino acids long. Trimming shortened V by 2 bases and J by 9 bases, and 15 bases separated the two germline ends. Germline assignment: CDR1 SGHRS and CDR2 YFSETQ. CDR3 protein: CASSFSVTASEQFF. For the CDR3, the DNA is TGCGCCAGCAGCTTCTCGGTTACAGCCTCTGAGCAGTTCTTC.

This chain joins TRBV5-4 and TRBJ1-2; D is undetermined. The V end lost 6 bases, the J end lost 2 bases, and 8 bases lay between the germline ends. Germline assignment: CDR1 SGHNT and CDR2 YYREEE (reference sequence). This CDR3 comprises 12 residues. CDR3 nucleotide sequence: TGTGCCAGCACCTCAGAGAACTATGGCTACACCTTC. Amino acid sequence: CASTSENYGYTF.

Ten or more counts support this clonotype. The V gene is TRBV28, the J gene TRBJ2-7; tentatively, D is TRBD1 (6 bases). Trimming cost V 6 bases and J 4 bases, with 19 bases left between them. The CDR3 has 15 residues. CDR1 is MDHEN and CDR2 is SYDVKM in the germline V gene. CDR3 DNA sequence: TGTGCCAGCAGAAGCCCCTCGTCCAGGGGATACGAGCAGTACGTC. It yields the protein CASRSPSSRGYEQYV.

This clonotype was counted at least ten times. The chain combines TRBV24-1 with TRBJ2-5, with TRBD2 identical over 10 bases. The CDR3 runs to 16 residues. V was clipped by 4 bases and J by 1 base; unmatched bases: 5. Germline CDR1 is KGHDR and CDR2 is SFDVKD. CDR3 in DNA: TGTGCCACCAGTGAGGGCCTAGCGGGGGCCCAAGAGACCCAGTACTTC. This sequence encodes CATSEGLAGAQETQYF.

This clonotype occurred many times. The rearrangement links TRBV5-1 to TRBJ2-3; the match to TRBD1 covers 8 bases. The CDR3 loop spans 14 amino acids. The germline V gene encodes CDR1 SGHRS and CDR2 YFSETQ. The V gene end was trimmed by 4 bases and the J gene end by 4 bases; junction bases not matched to a gene: 5. CDR3 region: CASSRGTGPDTQYF. The CDR3 DNA reads TGCGCCAGCAGCCGTGGGACAGGCCCAGATACGCAGTATTTT.

In this sample, this clonotype turned up many times. V gene TRBV28 combines with J gene TRBJ2-1; D is possibly TRBD2 (6 bases). The length of the CDR3 is 12 residues. Germline lookup yields CDR1 MDHEN and CDR2 SYDVKM. The V end lost 6 bases, the J end lost 12 bases, and 15 bases lay between the germline ends. Here the CDR3 reads CASRKGRRAQFF. The CDR3 DNA follows: TGTGCCAGCAGAAAGGGCAGGAGGGCGCAGTTCTTC.

This rearrangement joins TRBV19 to TRBJ1-1, with 9 bases matching TRBD1. Per the germline V gene, CDR1 is LNHDA and CDR2 is SQIVND (reference sequence). The CDR3 spans 17 residues. The V and J ends lost 5 bases and 1 base, in that order; junction bases with no gene match: 11. CDR3 region: CASSPPGTGFRNTEAFF. As DNA, the CDR3 is TGTGCCAGTAGTCCCCCCGGGACAGGGTTTAGGAACACTGAAGCTTTCTTT.

This clonotype was picked up many times. The V call is TRBV11-2, the J call TRBJ2-7, with D maybe TRBD2 (6 bases). Per germline, CDR1 SGHAT and CDR2 FQNNGV. This CDR3 is 14 amino acids long. V was cut by 3 bases and J by 3 bases, with 12 bases left in between. Written as DNA, the CDR3 is TGTGCCAGCAGCTTTGGGGGGTTCGGCTACGAGCAGTACTTC. Its protein product is CASSFGGFGYEQYF.

The gene calls are TRBV3-1 and TRBJ2-3, with TRBD1 matching over 7 bases. Trimming cost V 0 bases and J 11 bases; bases outside gene matches: 5. Germline values: CDR1 LGHDT, CDR2 YNNKEL (reference sequence). This CDR3 comprises 13 residues. CDR3 sequence reads: CASSQDLDRRQYF. The CDR3, as DNA: TGTGCCAGCAGCCAAGATCTGGACAGGAGGCAGTATTTT.

This clonotype was counted ten times or more. The chain couples TRBV5-5 to TRBJ2-7, with 9 bases that match TRBD1. The CDR3 is 20 amino acids. Losses at the gene ends were 4 bases for V and 1 base for J; bases not matched to a gene: 21. Germline V gene lookup returns CDR1 SGHKS and CDR2 YYEKEE (reference sequence). This CDR3 reads CASSATWDRVSVSRSYEQYV. The CDR3 DNA reads as TGTGCCAGCAGCGCAACCTGGGACAGGGTCTCTGTTAGTCGGTCCTACGAGCAGTACGTC.

This clonotype was counted many times. This chain connects TRBV19 to TRBJ2-7; possibly TRBD1 for D (6 bases). Germline CDR1 LNHDA, CDR2 SQIVND (reference sequence). V was trimmed by 7 bases and J by 0 bases, leaving 13 bases between them. CDR3 length equals 14 residues. The CDR3 loop is CASNSRDTSYEQYF. The CDR3 DNA is TGTGCCAGTAATTCCCGGGACACCTCCTACGAGCAGTACTTC.

This clonotype was counted ten times or more. The chain couples TRBV29-1 to TRBJ1-1, with 7 nucleotides matching TRBD1. After removal of 5 bases from V and 6 bases from J, the junction contained 6 bases not matched to a gene. Germline-derived CDR1 and CDR2 are SQVTM and ANQGSEA. This CDR3 contains 12 residues. CDR3 nucleotides: TGCAGCGTTTCCGGGACAGCCTCTGAAGCTTTCTTT. Protein sequence: CSVSGTASEAFF.

The chain recombines TRBV11-3 with TRBJ2-1; TRBD2 matches at 9 bases. There are 16 residues in the CDR3. Germline V gene lookup returns CDR1 SGHNT and CDR2 YENEEA. V was clipped by 1 base and J by 7 bases; unmatched bases: 8. The CDR3 bases are TGTGCCAGCAGCTTAGGGATTATGGCGGGGGGGAATGAGCAGTTCTTC. It codes for CASSLGIMAGGNEQFF.

This clonotype was seen ten or more times. The V and J genes are TRBV4-1 and TRBJ1-2; tentatively, D is TRBD1 (5 bases). The CDR3 is made up of 15 amino acids. CDR1 is MGHRA and CDR2 is YSYEKL in the germline V gene. Trimming removed 0 bases from V and 5 bases from J, with 13 bases in between. The CDR3 loop is CASSQERGVGYGYTF. The DNA for the CDR3 is TGCGCCAGCAGCCAAGAGAGAGGGGTTGGGTATGGCTACACCTTC.